The rows below give T cell receptor beta chains drawn from one sample of a study of shared clonotypes between healthy human individuals. The method was immunoSEQ multiplex PCR; TCRdb's version includes in-frame clones alone and lacks a portion of them. The table includes hundreds of thousands of clones, 85% to 95% detected once. The material sequenced was naive CD8+ T cells sorted from blood. The receptors were gathered from a woman in her thirties in good health. CDR3s include the opening cysteine and the closing phenylalanine or tryptophan. The order of the fields is V gene, J gene, clone size, D gene, CDR3 DNA, CDR3 protein. A D gene is named only where the DNA matches it firmly. The size of a clone is reported for some rows only, either as once, few or many, or as a class for expanded clones.

V: TRBV6-5
J: TRBJ2-1
size: .
D: TRBD2
DNA: TGTGCCAGCAGTTATAGACTAGCGGGCAACAATGAGCAGTTCTTC
CDR3: CASSYRLAGNNEQFF

V: TRBV19
J: TRBJ1-3
size: .
D: .
DNA: TGTGCCAGTAGTACCTGGGGCTCTGGAAACACCATATATTTT
CDR3: CASSTWGSGNTIYF

V: TRBV7-6
J: TRBJ2-2
size: once
D: TRBD2
DNA: TGTGCCAGCAGCTCCCCGGGGGGTAGCGGGAGGGCGACCGGGGAGCTGTTTTTT
CDR3: CASSSPGGSGRATGELFF

V: TRBV5-4
J: TRBJ2-7
size: .
D: TRBD2
DNA: TGTGCCAGCAGCTTGAGGGCGGGAGAGTCCTACGAGCAGTACTTC
CDR3: CASSLRAGESYEQYF

V: TRBV6-5
J: TRBJ1-1
size: .
D: .
DNA: TGTGCCAGCAGTTACTCGATCGGAGGGAACACTGAAGCTTTCTTT
CDR3: CASSYSIGGNTEAFF

V: TRBV4-2
J: TRBJ1-5
size: .
D: .
DNA: TGTGCCAGCAGCCGAGACCCGAACCACTATCAGCCCCAGCATTTT
CDR3: CASSRDPNHYQPQHF

V: TRBV2
J: TRBJ1-3
size: .
D: .
DNA: TGTGCCAGCACCGAAAACTCTGGAAACACCATATATTTT
CDR3: CASTENSGNTIYF

V: TRBV14
J: TRBJ1-2
size: .
D: TRBD1
DNA: TGTGCCAGCAGCCCACGACAGGGGAAGGATGGCTACACCTTC
CDR3: CASSPRQGKDGYTF

V: TRBV19
J: TRBJ1-1
size: .
D: TRBD1
DNA: TGTGCCAGTAGTACCGGGACAGGGTACGGCACTGAAGCTTTCTTT
CDR3: CASSTGTGYGTEAFF

V: TRBV5-6
J: TRBJ2-7
size: .
D: .
DNA: TGTGCCAGCAGTTTACTGGGACTGAGCTCCTACGAGCAGTACTTC
CDR3: CASSLLGLSSYEQYF

V: TRBV27
J: TRBJ2-1
size: .
D: TRBD2
DNA: TGTGCCAGCAGCCCAGGGACTAGCGGGAGGTACAATGAGCAGTTCTTC
CDR3: CASSPGTSGRYNEQFF

V: TRBV27
J: TRBJ2-3
size: .
D: .
DNA: TGTGCCAGCAGTCCGGGACCAGGGGGGCCCCCAGATACGCAGTATTTT
CDR3: CASSPGPGGPPDTQYF

V: TRBV10-2
J: TRBJ1-5
size: .
D: .
DNA: TGCGCCAGCAGAATAACAGAAAATAGCAATCAGCCCCAGCATTTT
CDR3: CASRITENSNQPQHF

V: TRBV6-1
J: TRBJ1-4
size: .
D: TRBD1
DNA: TGTGCCAGCAGGCCAACGACAGGGAGGGGAGAAAAACTGTTTTTT
CDR3: CASRPTTGRGEKLFF

V: TRBV5-6
J: TRBJ2-7
size: .
D: TRBD2
DNA: TGTGCCAGCAGGCCCCTAGCGGACTACGAGCAGTACTTC
CDR3: CASRPLADYEQYF

V: TRBV6-1
J: TRBJ2-7
size: .
D: .
DNA: TGTGCCAGCATTGGACTCGAAACCTCCTACGAGCAGTACTTC
CDR3: CASIGLETSYEQYF

V: TRBV7-9
J: TRBJ2-1
size: .
D: TRBD2
DNA: TGTGCCAGCAGCTTGGAGGGAGGGGAGCTCTATGAGCAGTTCTTC
CDR3: CASSLEGGELYEQFF

V: TRBV28
J: TRBJ2-7
size: .
D: TRBD1
DNA: TGTGCCAGCAACCTGGACAGGGGCTACGAGCAGTACTTC
CDR3: CASNLDRGYEQYF

V: TRBV7-9
J: TRBJ2-5
size: .
D: .
DNA: TGTGCCAGCGGTGCGACACGGTCAGAGACCCAGTACTTC
CDR3: CASGATRSETQYF

V: TRBV6-1
J: TRBJ2-7
size: once
D: .
DNA: TGTGCCAGCAGTGAAGGGGTCTCCTTCTCCTACGAGCAGTACTTC
CDR3: CASSEGVSFSYEQYF

V: TRBV30
J: TRBJ2-1
size: .
D: .
DNA: TGTGCCTGGAGGTCTCGTCCCAATGAGCAGTTCTTC
CDR3: CAWRSRPNEQFF

V: TRBV28
J: TRBJ1-1
size: once
D: TRBD1
DNA: TGTGCCAGCAGCAACGACAGGGGGCGGGGGGACACTGAAGCTTTCTTT
CDR3: CASSNDRGRGDTEAFF

V: TRBV10-2
J: TRBJ1-1
size: .
D: .
DNA: TGCGCCATCTCCCCGGGACCGCGAGCTGAAGCTTTCTTT
CDR3: CAISPGPRAEAFF

V: TRBV5-6
J: TRBJ1-1
size: .
D: TRBD1
DNA: TGTGCCAGCAGCTTGGCGGGGACAGGGTACGGTGAAGCTTTCTTT
CDR3: CASSLAGTGYGEAFF

V: TRBV5-1
J: TRBJ2-7
size: .
D: .
DNA: TGCGCCAGCAGCTTCGCAAGCTCCTACGAGCAGTACTTC
CDR3: CASSFASSYEQYF

V: TRBV4-1
J: TRBJ1-4
size: .
D: .
DNA: TGCGCCAGCAGCCCTTGGTCAGGGGCAACTAATGAAAAACTGTTTTTT
CDR3: CASSPWSGATNEKLFF

V: TRBV27
J: TRBJ2-7
size: .
D: TRBD2
DNA: TGTGCCAGCACTAGCGGGAAAACCTACGAGCAGTACTTC
CDR3: CASTSGKTYEQYF

V: TRBV27
J: TRBJ2-7
size: .
D: TRBD1
DNA: TGTGCCAGCAGTCACGCCGGGACAGGGCGGTACGAGCAGTACTTC
CDR3: CASSHAGTGRYEQYF

V: TRBV13
J: TRBJ2-1
size: .
D: TRBD2
DNA: TGTGCCAGCAGCGGGCCTAGCGGGATCTACAATGAGCAGTTCTTC
CDR3: CASSGPSGIYNEQFF

V: TRBV11-2
J: TRBJ2-7
size: .
D: .
DNA: TGTGCCAGCAGCTTAGTAGACAGCTCCTACGAGCAGTACTTC
CDR3: CASSLVDSSYEQYF

V: TRBV6-9
J: TRBJ2-7
size: .
D: TRBD2
DNA: TGTGCCAGCAGTTACCAGACTAGCCCTGTGGGCGAGCAGTACTTC
CDR3: CASSYQTSPVGEQYF

V: TRBV5-1
J: TRBJ2-7
size: .
D: TRBD2
DNA: TGCGCCAGCAGCACCGGGACTAGCGGGTACGAGCAGTACTTC
CDR3: CASSTGTSGYEQYF

V: TRBV27
J: TRBJ2-1
size: once
D: .
DNA: TGTGCCAGCAGTTTAAACTTGCTAGATCAGTTCTTC
CDR3: CASSLNLLDQFF

V: TRBV28
J: TRBJ2-7
size: .
D: .
DNA: TGTGCCAGCAGATCAGGATCCTACGAGCAGTACTTC
CDR3: CASRSGSYEQYF

V: TRBV29-1
J: TRBJ2-2
size: .
D: .
DNA: TGCAGCGTTATAAACACCGGGGAGCTGTTTTTT
CDR3: CSVINTGELFF

V: TRBV2
J: TRBJ1-2
size: few
D: .
DNA: TGTGCCAGCATAGGGGGGCTCTACTATGGCTACACCTTC
CDR3: CASIGGLYYGYTF

V: TRBV5-4
J: TRBJ2-7
size: .
D: .
DNA: TGTGCCAGCAGCTTGAAGGGTACCTCCTACGAGCAGTACTTC
CDR3: CASSLKGTSYEQYF

V: TRBV19
J: TRBJ2-2
size: .
D: .
DNA: TGTGCCACCGAGAAAACTTCGACCGGGGAGCTGTTTTTT
CDR3: CATEKTSTGELFF

V: TRBV2
J: TRBJ2-2
size: .
D: TRBD1
DNA: TGTGCCACCGGGACAGTGAACACCGGGGAGCTGTTTTTT
CDR3: CATGTVNTGELFF

V: TRBV29-1
J: TRBJ1-1
size: .
D: .
DNA: TGCAGCGTCCCCGGACGTCGCATGAACACTGAAGCTTTCTTT
CDR3: CSVPGRRMNTEAFF

V: TRBV27
J: TRBJ1-4
size: .
D: .
DNA: TGTGCCAGCAGACAGGGAGGAACTGAAAAACTGTTTTTT
CDR3: CASRQGGTEKLFF